This TCR beta chain was documented in a study of shared clonotypes between healthy human individuals. Overall study findings and caveats: Investigators collected only blood, and repertoires in tissues likely differ. All-four-donor shared clonotypes had higher generation probabilities than non-shared clonotypes did. Clonotype sharing across a handful of donors was observed for roughly 5% of naive CD4 clonotypes. A limitation of the genetic and exposure-history diversity represented arose from few donors.

The length of the CDR3 is 12 residues. Germline-derived CDR1 and CDR2 are KGHSH and LQKENI. Between the trimmed V and J ends, which lost 5 bases and 0 bases, there was a span of 5 bases. Points on this clone: Its target is unknown.

Only in-frame clones appear in the TCRdb table, and some are missing; sequencing was by immunoSEQ multiplex PCR. This table holds approximately 2.5 million clones, more than 85% found once. The TCR originated in a man aged 18 to 29 in good health. Some clones in this sample may be carry-over from other donors' samples. The chain is built from TRBV18 and TRBJ2-7, with no clear D. Sample: naive CD4+ T cells from PBMCs. Subset denoted: CD45RA+ positively selected. The CDR3 DNA follows: TGTGCCAGCTCAACGAGCTCCTACGAGCAGTACTTC. Protein product: CASSTSSYEQYF.